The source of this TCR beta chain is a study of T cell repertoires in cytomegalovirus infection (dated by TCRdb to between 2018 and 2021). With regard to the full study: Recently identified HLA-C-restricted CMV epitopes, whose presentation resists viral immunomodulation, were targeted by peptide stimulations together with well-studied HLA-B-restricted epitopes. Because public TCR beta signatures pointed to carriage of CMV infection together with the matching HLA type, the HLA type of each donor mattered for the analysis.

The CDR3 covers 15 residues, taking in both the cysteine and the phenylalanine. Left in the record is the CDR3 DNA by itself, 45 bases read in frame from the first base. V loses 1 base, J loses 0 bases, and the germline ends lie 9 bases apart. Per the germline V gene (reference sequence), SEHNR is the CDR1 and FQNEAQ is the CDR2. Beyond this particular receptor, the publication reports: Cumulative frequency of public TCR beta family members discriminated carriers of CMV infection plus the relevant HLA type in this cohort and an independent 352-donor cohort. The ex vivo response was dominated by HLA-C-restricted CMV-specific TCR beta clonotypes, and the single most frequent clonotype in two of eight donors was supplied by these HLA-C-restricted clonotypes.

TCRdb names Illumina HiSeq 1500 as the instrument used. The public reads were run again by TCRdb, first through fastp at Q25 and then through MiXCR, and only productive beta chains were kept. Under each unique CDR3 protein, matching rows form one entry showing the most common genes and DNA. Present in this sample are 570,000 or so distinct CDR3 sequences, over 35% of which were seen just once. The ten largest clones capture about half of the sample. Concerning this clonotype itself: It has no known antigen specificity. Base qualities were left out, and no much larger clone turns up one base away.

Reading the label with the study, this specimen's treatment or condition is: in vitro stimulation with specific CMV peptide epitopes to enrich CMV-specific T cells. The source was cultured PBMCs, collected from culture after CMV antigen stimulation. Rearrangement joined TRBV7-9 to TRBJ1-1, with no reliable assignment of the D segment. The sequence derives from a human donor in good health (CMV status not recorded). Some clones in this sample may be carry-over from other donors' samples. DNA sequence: TGTGCCAGCAGCTTAGTAGGCCATATGAACACTGAAGCTTTCTTT. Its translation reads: CASSLVGHMNTEAFF.